This T cell receptor (beta chain) was sequenced in a study of T cells after yellow fever vaccination. Study results and limitations: Peaking faster, on day 5 versus 15, the secondary response was nonetheless weaker.

This clonotype was counted only a few times. Its specificity is not known. MiXCR, run by TCRdb on the 5' RACE reads, gives a single entry per CDR3 protein. Here the sample spans 150,000 to 200,000 distinct CDR3 sequences, 6.2% being singletons. The sequencing here drew on CD4+ T cells sorted from PBMCs, taken on the day of the first yellow fever vaccination. This receptor was identified in a man between 18 and 29 years old who received the YFV17D yellow fever vaccine.

CDR3 protein: CSARNLNIHGYTF. CDR3 bases: TGCAGTGCTAGAAACCTAAACATCCATGGCTACACCTTC. The V gene is TRBV20-1, the J gene TRBJ1-2; D is ambiguous. CDR1 and CDR2 from the germline V gene are DFQATT and SNEGSKA (reference sequence). Trimming removed 2 bases from V and 6 bases from J, with 13 bases in between. The CDR3 has 13 amino acids.